Below, 24 T cell receptor beta chains from the same sample are listed, as sequenced in a study of blood T cell repertoires in COVID-19. The table came from immunoSEQ multiplex PCR; TCRdb's copy has only in-frame clones and leaves some out. The repertoire includes hundreds of thousands of clones, around nine tenths of them detected once, and 2.5% to 3.5% sits in the top ten. Sequenced material: PBMCs or T cells enriched from blood (not recorded which). These TCRs come from a woman in her 50s who had been exposed to COVID-19.

The chain employs TRBV27 and TRBJ2-7; possible D gene TRBD2, 6 bases. Looked up from germline, CDR1 is MNHEY and CDR2 is SMNVEV (reference sequence). V was cut by 0 bases and J by 5 bases, with 14 bases left in between. This CDR3 is built from 15 residues. Here the CDR3 reads CASSLSEGGIDEQYF. The CDR3 DNA is TGTGCCAGCAGTTTATCGGAAGGAGGGATCGACGAGCAGTACTTC.

The gene calls are TRBV28 and TRBJ1-2; 7 bases line up with TRBD1. The CDR3 is 14 amino acids. The V segment lost 5 bases and the J segment 3 bases; nucleotides outside the gene matches: 6. The germline V gene encodes CDR1 MDHEN and CDR2 SYDVKM. The chain's CDR3 is CASSRQGRHYGYTF. DNA of the CDR3: TGTGCCAGCAGTCGACAGGGAAGGCACTATGGCTACACCTTC.

The rearrangement joins TRBV27 to TRBJ1-2; D possibly corresponds to TRBD1 (5 bases). Germline lookup yields CDR1 MNHEY and CDR2 SMNVEV (reference sequence). This CDR3 contains 15 residues. V was trimmed by 4 bases and J by 0 bases, leaving 12 bases between them. The CDR3 coding sequence is TGTGCCAGCAGTTCTGTCCAGGGTTCTAACTATGGCTACACCTTC. Translating gives CASSSVQGSNYGYTF.

This clone was detected a few times. V and J are TRBV4-1 and TRBJ1-2; D is uncertain. Per the germline V gene, CDR1 is MGHRA and CDR2 is YSYEKL. V lost 1 base and J 3 bases, leaving 12 bases between the germline ends. The CDR3 extends over 15 amino acids. As DNA, the CDR3 is TGCGCCAGCAGCCAAGGTATGGCCTCTGACTATGGCTACACCTTC. It is translated as CASSQGMASDYGYTF.

The chain links TRBV6-4 to TRBJ2-2, with TRBD1 matching 7 bases. V gave up 0 bases and J gave up 3 bases; unmatched junction bases: 4. This CDR3 has 16 residues. CDR1 is MRHNA, CDR2 SNTAGT, per germline. CDR3 nucleotide sequence: TGTGCCAGCAGTGACTCTACAGGGACAGACACCGGGGAGCTGTTTTTT. It specifies CASSDSTGTDTGELFF.

The chain has TRBV28 and TRBJ1-2; D call uncertain. V was trimmed by 6 bases and J by 5 bases, leaving 13 bases between them. This CDR3 has 13 residues. The germline CDR1 and CDR2 sequences are MDHEN and SYDVKM. The CDR3 DNA reads TGTGCCAGCAGCTCTAACCCCTTATATGGCTACACCTTC. Its translation is CASSSNPLYGYTF.

This chain connects TRBV4-1 to TRBJ2-7; D remains ambiguous. The germline CDR1 and CDR2 sequences are MGHRA and YSYEKL. This CDR3 is built from 16 residues. Between the trimmed V and J ends, which lost 3 bases and 4 bases, there was a span of 19 bases. CDR3 DNA: TGCGCCAGCAGCCACACAGAAGACCCAGCACCGTACGAGCAGTACTTC. Amino acid sequence: CASSHTEDPAPYEQYF.

The rearrangement joins TRBV7-2 to TRBJ2-5, with 7 bases that match TRBD2. V dropped 0 bases and J dropped 7; count of bases not matched to a gene: 14. This CDR3 contains 17 residues. The germline V gene has CDR1 SGHTA and CDR2 FQGNSA. CDR3 sequence reads: CASSLAPEGLVDRTQYF. The CDR3 DNA reads as TGTGCCAGCAGCTTAGCCCCCGAAGGACTAGTCGATAGGACCCAGTACTTC.

The chain combines TRBV10-3 with TRBJ2-2; tentatively, D is TRBD1 (5 bases). CDR3 length: 14 amino acids. V was shortened by 7 bases and J by 2 bases, with 11 bases between the two germline ends. Germline CDR1 and CDR2: ENHRY and SYGVKD. In nucleotides, the CDR3 is TGTGCCATCAAACCGACAGTCAACACCGGGGAGCTGTTTTTT. Residues: CAIKPTVNTGELFF.

This clone was counted a single time. CDR3 protein: CASSPDGGSYEQYF. CDR3 nucleotides: TGTGCCAGCTCACCAGACGGAGGATCCTACGAGCAGTACTTC. The chain uses TRBV18 and TRBJ2-7; D is possibly TRBD2 (5 bases). The V gene's germline CDR1 is KGHSH and CDR2 LQKENI. V lost 2 bases and J 1 base, leaving 9 bases between the germline ends. CDR3 length: 14 residues.

This clone was picked up a small number of times. The V call is TRBV3-1 (or the pseudogene TRBV3-2), the J call TRBJ1-1; the match to TRBD1 covers 8 bases. There are 12 residues in the CDR3. In germline, CDR1 is LGHDT, CDR2 YNNKEL (reference sequence). V was clipped by 5 bases and J by 10 bases; unmatched bases: 6. For the CDR3, the DNA is TGTGCCAGCAGCTCCCAGGGGGCGCGAGCTTTCTTT. Translating it yields CASSSQGARAFF.

The rearrangement joins TRBV6-5 to TRBJ1-1; unclear D gene. The germline V and J ends were trimmed by 2 bases and 1 base, with 14 bases remaining between them. The CDR3 runs to 16 residues. The germline CDR1 and CDR2 sequences are MNHEY and SVGAGI. The CDR3 coding sequence is TGTGCCAGCAGTTACGTTTCGGGTTCTCAGAACACTGAAGCTTTCTTT. Translated: CASSYVSGSQNTEAFF.

This chain connects TRBV4-1 to TRBJ1-2; D ambiguous. Germline loops: CDR1 MGHRA, CDR2 YSYEKL. The V end was cut by 1 base, the J end by 2 bases, with 20 bases between. The length of the CDR3 is 18 residues. Here the CDR3 reads CASSQVSGMEVRNYGYTF. The CDR3 DNA is TGCGCCAGCAGCCAAGTGTCGGGTATGGAGGTGCGCAACTATGGCTACACCTTC.

This clone was seen a single time. J is TRBJ2-7 and V is TRBV7-8; 10 nucleotides align to TRBD2. CDR1 and CDR2 from the germline V gene are SGHVS and FQNEAQ. The CDR3 sequence is 14 residues long. CDR3 sequence (DNA): TGTGCAACAAACCCTACTAGCGGGATATACGAGCAGTACTTC. Encoded protein: CATNPTSGIYEQYF.

The chain uses TRBV5-6 and TRBJ1-6, with TRBD1 identical over 8 bases. The germline gives CDR1 SGHDT, CDR2 YYEEEE. After removal of 3 bases from V and 7 bases from J, the junction contained 3 bases not matched to a gene. The CDR3 is made up of 14 amino acids. CDR3 sequence reads: CASSYRDRNSPLHF. DNA of the CDR3: TGTGCCAGCAGCTACAGGGACAGGAATTCACCCCTCCACTTT.

This chain joins TRBV27 and TRBJ1-4; a possible D gene is TRBD1 (6 bases). V lost 1 base to trimming and J lost 8 bases, with 23 bases between them. Germline V gene lookup returns CDR1 MNHEY and CDR2 SMNVEV (reference sequence). The CDR3 has 18 amino acids. In DNA form, the CDR3 reads TGTGCCAGCAGTTTATTGAGGGGGAGAGGGACGGAGGAGGAAAAACTGTTTTTT. Translated, it gives CASSLLRGRGTEEEKLFF. Full variable domain (missing parts from reference TRBV27 and TRBJ1-4): EAQVTQNPRYLITVTGKKLTVTCSQNMNHEYMSWYRQDPGLGLRQIYYSMNVEVTDKGDVPEGYKVSRKEKRNFPLILESPSPNQTSLYFCASSLLRGRGTEEEKLFFGSGTQLSVL.

This clone was seen a few times. DNA of the CDR3: TGTGCCAGCAGCGAAGGGAACAGGGGCCACGAGCAGTACTTC. Its translation: CASSEGNRGHEQYF. The V and J genes are TRBV28 and TRBJ2-7; TRBD1 matches at 7 bases. The CDR3 consists of 14 residues. Germline lookup yields CDR1 MDHEN and CDR2 SYDVKM. The V gene end was trimmed by 6 bases and the J gene end by 5 bases; junction bases not matched to a gene: 10.

The chain combines TRBV10-3 with TRBJ2-7, with a tentative D call TRBD1 (7 bases). V was trimmed by 7 bases and J by 1 base, leaving 17 bases between them. The CDR3 has 15 amino acids. In germline, CDR1 is ENHRY, CDR2 SYGVKD. In DNA, the CDR3 is TGTGCCATCACCATGGGGGGACAGTCGTCCTACGAGCAGTACTTC. Amino acids: CAITMGGQSSYEQYF.

V usage is TRBV25-1 and J usage is TRBJ2-7; 7 bases fit TRBD1. CDR3 length equals 14 residues. The V gene end was trimmed by 4 bases and the J gene end by 4 bases; junction bases not matched to a gene: 7. Germline V gene sequence: CDR1 MGHDK, CDR2 SYGVNS. CDR3 DNA sequence: TGTGCCAGCAGTGCAAGGGACAGACCTTACGAGCAGTACTTC. This gives the protein CASSARDRPYEQYF.

The rearrangement uses TRBV5-4 and TRBJ1-1; perhaps TRBD1 as D (5 bases). Trimming removed 4 bases at V and 1 base at J, with 14 bases between. Germline assignment: CDR1 SGHNT and CDR2 YYREEE (reference sequence). CDR3 length equals 15 residues. The CDR3 DNA follows: TGTGCCAGCAGCACAAAGCAGGGCGGGAACACTGAAGCTTTCTTT. Protein sequence: CASSTKQGGNTEAFF.

The chain uses TRBV28 and TRBJ1-5; D is undetermined. From germline, CDR1 is MDHEN and CDR2 SYDVKM. This CDR3 is 14 amino acids long. The ends were cut back, 5 bases at V and 2 bases at J, with 10 bases in the middle. CDR3 residues: CASSPSLGNQPQHF. DNA for the CDR3: TGTGCCAGCAGTCCCTCTTTAGGCAATCAGCCCCAGCATTTT.

This clone was recorded once. This chain connects TRBV13 to TRBJ2-7, with 8 bases fitting TRBD1. Germline CDR1 PRHDT, CDR2 FYEKMQ (reference sequence). With 2 bases clipped from V and 1 base from J, the junction kept 4 bases outside the gene matches. There are 15 residues in the CDR3. CDR3 in amino acids: CASSLPGQDSYEQYF. The CDR3 DNA reads TGTGCCAGCAGCTTACCGGGACAGGATTCCTACGAGCAGTACTTC. The whole variable domain, remainder taken from reference TRBV13 and TRBJ2-7, is AAGVIQSPRHLIKEKRETATLKCYPIPRHDTVYWYQQGPGQDPQFLISFYEKMQSDKGSIPDRFSAQQFSDYHSELNMSSLELGDSALYFCASSLPGQDSYEQYFGPGTRLTVT.

The chain joins TRBV6-6 to TRBJ1-3; TRBD1 aligns across 11 bases. After removal of 6 bases from V and 6 bases from J, the junction contained 7 bases not matched to a gene. The germline V gene has CDR1 MNHNY and CDR2 SVGAGI (reference sequence). CDR3 length equals 15 residues. The CDR3 sequence: CASRGPGQGENTIYF. Written as DNA, the CDR3 is TGTGCCAGCAGAGGACCGGGACAGGGGGAAAACACCATATATTTT.

The gene calls are TRBV7-9 and TRBJ2-7; D unresolved. This CDR3 contains 13 residues. V was trimmed by 5 bases and J by 2 bases, leaving 10 bases between them. Looked up from germline, CDR1 is SEHNR and CDR2 is FQNEAQ (reference sequence). The DNA for the CDR3 is TGTGCCAGCAGCCCGAGGTGGGCCTACGAGCAGTACTTC. This codes for CASSPRWAYEQYF.